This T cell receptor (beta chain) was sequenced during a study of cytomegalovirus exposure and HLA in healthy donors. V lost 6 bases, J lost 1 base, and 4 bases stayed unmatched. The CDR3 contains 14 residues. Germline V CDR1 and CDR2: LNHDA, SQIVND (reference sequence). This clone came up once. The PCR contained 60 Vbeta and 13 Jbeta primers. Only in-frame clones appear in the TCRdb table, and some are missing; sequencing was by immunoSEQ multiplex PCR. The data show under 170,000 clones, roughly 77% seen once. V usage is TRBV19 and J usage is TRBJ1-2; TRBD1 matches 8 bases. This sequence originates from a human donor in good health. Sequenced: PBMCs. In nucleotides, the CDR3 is TGTGCCAGTAGCCACGGACAGGGTAACTATGGCTACACCTTC. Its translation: CASSHGQGNYGYTF.